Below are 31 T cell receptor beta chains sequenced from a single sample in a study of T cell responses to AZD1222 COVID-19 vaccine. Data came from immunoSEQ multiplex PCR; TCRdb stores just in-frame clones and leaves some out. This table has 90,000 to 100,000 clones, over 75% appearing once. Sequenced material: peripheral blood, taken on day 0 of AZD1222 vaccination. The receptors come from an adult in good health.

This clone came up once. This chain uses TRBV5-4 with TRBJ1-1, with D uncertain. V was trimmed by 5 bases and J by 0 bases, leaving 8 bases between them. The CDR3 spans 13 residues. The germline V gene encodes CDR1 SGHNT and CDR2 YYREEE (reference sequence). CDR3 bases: TGTGCCAGCAGATTAGGCGTGAACACTGAAGCTTTCTTT. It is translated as CASRLGVNTEAFF.

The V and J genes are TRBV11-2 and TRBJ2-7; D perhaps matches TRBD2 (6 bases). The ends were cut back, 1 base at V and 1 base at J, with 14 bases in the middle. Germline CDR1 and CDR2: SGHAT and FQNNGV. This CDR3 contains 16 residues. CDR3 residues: CASSLGLGTASYEQYF. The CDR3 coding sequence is TGTGCCAGCAGCTTAGGTCTGGGGACTGCTTCCTACGAGCAGTACTTC.

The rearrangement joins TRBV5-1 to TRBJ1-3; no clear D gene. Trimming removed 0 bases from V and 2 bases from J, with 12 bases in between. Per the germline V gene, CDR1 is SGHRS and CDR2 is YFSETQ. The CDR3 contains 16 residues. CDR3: CASSLEAPGAGNTIYF. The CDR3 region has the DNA TGCGCCAGCAGCTTGGAGGCGCCGGGAGCTGGAAACACCATATATTTT.

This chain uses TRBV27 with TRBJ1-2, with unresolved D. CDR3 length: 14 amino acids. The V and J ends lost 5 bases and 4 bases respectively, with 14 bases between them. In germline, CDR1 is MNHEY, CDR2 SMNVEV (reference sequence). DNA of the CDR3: TGTGCCAGCAGTCTCAACCGGGCTACCTATGGCTACACCTTC. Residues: CASSLNRATYGYTF.

CDR3 bases: TGTGCCAGCAGCGGCGGGACAGTTGTCTCCGGGGAGCTGTTTTTT. Protein product: CASSGGTVVSGELFF. The J gene is TRBJ2-2, the V gene TRBV7-9, with D possibly TRBD1 on 7 matching bases. The CDR3 runs 15 residues. Per the germline V gene, CDR1 is SEHNR and CDR2 is FQNEAQ (reference sequence). Trimming pared 5 bases from V and 6 bases from J, leaving 16 bases between.

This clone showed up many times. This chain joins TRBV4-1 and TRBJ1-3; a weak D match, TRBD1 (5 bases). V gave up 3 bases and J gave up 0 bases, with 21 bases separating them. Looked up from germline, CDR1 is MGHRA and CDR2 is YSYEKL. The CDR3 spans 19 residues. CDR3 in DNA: TGCGCCAGCAGCCAGATACAGACCCGGGGACGGTTCTCTGGAAACACCATATATTTT. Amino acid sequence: CASSQIQTRGRFSGNTIYF.

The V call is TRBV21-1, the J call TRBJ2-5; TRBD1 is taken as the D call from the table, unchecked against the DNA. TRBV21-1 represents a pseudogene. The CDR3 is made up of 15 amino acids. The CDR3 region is CASSKGDRVLQTQYF. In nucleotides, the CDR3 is TGTGCCAGCAGCAAAGGTGACAGGGTACTACAGACCCAGTACTTC.

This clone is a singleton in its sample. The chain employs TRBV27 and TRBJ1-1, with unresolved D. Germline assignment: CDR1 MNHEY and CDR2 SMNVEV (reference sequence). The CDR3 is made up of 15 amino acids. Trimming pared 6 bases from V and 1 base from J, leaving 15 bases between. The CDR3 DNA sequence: TGTGCCAGCAGGCCCCCCTTTTCCGGGAACACTGAAGCTTTCTTT. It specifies CASRPPFSGNTEAFF.

CDR3 DNA sequence: TGTGCCAGCAGCTTCGTAGCGGGAGCGAACACCGGGGAGCTGTTTTTT. Translated, it gives CASSFVAGANTGELFF. This rearrangement joins TRBV7-8 to TRBJ2-2; 9 bases match TRBD2. From germline, CDR1 is SGHVS and CDR2 FQNEAQ. The junction had 2 bases not matched to a gene; V was cut back by 3 bases and J by 0 bases. The CDR3 consists of 16 residues.

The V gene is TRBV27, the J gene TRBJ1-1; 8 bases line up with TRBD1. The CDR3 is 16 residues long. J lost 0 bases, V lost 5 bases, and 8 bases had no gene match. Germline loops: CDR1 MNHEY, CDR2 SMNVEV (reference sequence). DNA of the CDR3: TGTGCCAGCAGTCCCCAATACAGGGGGTTGAACACTGAAGCTTTCTTT. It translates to CASSPQYRGLNTEAFF.

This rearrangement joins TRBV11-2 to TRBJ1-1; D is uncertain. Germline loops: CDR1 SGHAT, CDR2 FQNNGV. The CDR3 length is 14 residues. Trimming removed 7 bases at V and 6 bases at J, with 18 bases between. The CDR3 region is CASTPRRARSEAFF. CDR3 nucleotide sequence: TGTGCCAGCACTCCAAGGAGGGCGAGGTCTGAAGCTTTCTTT.

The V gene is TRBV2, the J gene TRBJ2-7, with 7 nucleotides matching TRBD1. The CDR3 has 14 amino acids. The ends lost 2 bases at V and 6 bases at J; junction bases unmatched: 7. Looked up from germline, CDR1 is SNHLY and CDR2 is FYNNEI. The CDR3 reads CASSERGRMVEQYF. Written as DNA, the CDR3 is TGTGCCAGCAGTGAAAGGGGGCGGATGGTCGAGCAGTACTTC.

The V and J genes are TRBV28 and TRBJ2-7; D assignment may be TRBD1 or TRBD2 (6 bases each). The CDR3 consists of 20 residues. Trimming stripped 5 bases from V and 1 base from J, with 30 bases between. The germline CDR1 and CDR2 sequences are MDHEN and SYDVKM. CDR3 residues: CASSGTTKPGGFRLSYEQYF. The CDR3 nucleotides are TGTGCCAGCAGTGGGACAACAAAACCCGGAGGGTTCCGACTGTCCTACGAGCAGTACTTC.

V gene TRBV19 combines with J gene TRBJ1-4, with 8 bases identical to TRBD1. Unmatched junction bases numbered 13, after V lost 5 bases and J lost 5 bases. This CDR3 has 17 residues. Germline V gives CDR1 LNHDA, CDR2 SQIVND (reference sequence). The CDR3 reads CASSPRQGARQNEKLFF. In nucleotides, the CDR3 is TGTGCCAGTAGTCCCCGCCAGGGGGCGCGTCAAAATGAAAAACTGTTTTTT.

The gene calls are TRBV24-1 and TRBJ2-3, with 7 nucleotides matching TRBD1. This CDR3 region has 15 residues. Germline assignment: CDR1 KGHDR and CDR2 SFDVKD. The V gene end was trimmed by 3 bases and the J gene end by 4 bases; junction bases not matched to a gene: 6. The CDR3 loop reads CATSDVYRGSDTQYF. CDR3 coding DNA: TGTGCCACCAGTGATGTATACAGGGGATCAGATACGCAGTATTTT.

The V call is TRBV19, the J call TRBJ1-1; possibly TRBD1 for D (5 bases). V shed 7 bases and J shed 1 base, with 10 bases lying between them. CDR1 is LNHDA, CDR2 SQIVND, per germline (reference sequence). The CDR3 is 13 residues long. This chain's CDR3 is CASTAGRNTEAFF. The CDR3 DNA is TGTGCCAGTACCGCAGGGCGGAACACTGAAGCTTTCTTT.

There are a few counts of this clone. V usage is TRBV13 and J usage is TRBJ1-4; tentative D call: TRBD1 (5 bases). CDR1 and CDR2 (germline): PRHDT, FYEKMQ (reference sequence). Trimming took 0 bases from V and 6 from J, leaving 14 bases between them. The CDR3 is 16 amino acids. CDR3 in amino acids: CASSLGTGLFDEKLFF. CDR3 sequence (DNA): TGTGCCAGCAGCTTAGGGACGGGGCTCTTTGATGAAAAACTGTTTTTT.

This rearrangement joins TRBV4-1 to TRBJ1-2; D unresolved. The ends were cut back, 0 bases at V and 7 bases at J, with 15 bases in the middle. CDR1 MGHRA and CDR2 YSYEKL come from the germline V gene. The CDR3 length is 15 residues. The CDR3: CASSQDWTPAGGYTF. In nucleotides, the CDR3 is TGCGCCAGCAGCCAAGATTGGACCCCAGCCGGTGGCTACACCTTC.

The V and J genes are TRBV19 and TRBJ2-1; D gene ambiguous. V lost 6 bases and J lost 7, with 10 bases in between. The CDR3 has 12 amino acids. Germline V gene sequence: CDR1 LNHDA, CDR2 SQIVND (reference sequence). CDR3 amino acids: CASRVGINEQFF. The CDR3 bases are TGTGCCAGTAGGGTGGGGATTAATGAGCAGTTCTTC.

CDR3 in amino acids: CASSSGAGTDTQYF. The CDR3 nucleotides read TGTGCCAGCAGTTCCGGGGCCGGCACAGATACGCAGTATTTT. J is TRBJ2-3 and V is TRBV28; D is perhaps TRBD1 or TRBD2 (5 bases each). Trimming removed 4 bases from V and 1 base from J, with 9 bases in between. The germline gives CDR1 MDHEN, CDR2 SYDVKM. The CDR3 consists of 14 residues. Based on the CDR3 plus reference TRBV28 and TRBJ2-3, the full variable domain is DVKVTQSSRYLVKRTGEKVFLECVQDMDHENMFWYRQDPGLGLRLIYFSYDVKMKEKGDIPEGYSVSREKKERFSLILESASTNQTSMYLCASSSGAGTDTQYFGPGTRLTVL.

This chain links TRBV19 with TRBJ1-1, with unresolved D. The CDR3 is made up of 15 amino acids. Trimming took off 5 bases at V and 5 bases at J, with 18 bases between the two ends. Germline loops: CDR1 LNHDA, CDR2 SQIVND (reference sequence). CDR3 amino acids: CASSPSRRMGTEAFF. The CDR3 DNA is TGTGCCAGTAGTCCATCCAGAAGAATGGGGACTGAAGCTTTCTTT.

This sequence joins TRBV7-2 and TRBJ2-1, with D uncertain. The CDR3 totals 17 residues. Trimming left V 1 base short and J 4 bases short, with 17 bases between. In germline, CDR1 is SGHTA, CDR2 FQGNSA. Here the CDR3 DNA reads TGTGCCAGCAGCTTAGGAGCCCAATCGGCCGGGTACAATGAGCAGTTCTTC. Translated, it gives CASSLGAQSAGYNEQFF.

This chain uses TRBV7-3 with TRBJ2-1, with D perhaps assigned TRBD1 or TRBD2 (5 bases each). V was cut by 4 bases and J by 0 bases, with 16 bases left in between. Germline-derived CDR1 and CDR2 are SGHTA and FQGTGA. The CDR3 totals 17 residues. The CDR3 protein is CASSSGTLKSSYNEQFF. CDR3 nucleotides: TGTGCCAGCAGCTCGGGGACGCTTAAGAGCTCCTACAATGAGCAGTTCTTC.

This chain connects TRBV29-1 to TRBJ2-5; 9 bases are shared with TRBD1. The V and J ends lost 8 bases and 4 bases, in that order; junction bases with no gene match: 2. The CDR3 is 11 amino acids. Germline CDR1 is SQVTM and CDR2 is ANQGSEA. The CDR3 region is CSTDRGETQYF. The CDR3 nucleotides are TGCAGCACGGACAGGGGAGAGACCCAGTACTTC.

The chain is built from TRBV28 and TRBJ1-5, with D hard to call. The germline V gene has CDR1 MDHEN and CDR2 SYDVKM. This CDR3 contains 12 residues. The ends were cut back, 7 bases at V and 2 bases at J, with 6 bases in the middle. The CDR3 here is CASIRGNQPQHF. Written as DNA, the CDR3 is TGTGCCAGCATAAGGGGCAATCAGCCCCAGCATTTT.

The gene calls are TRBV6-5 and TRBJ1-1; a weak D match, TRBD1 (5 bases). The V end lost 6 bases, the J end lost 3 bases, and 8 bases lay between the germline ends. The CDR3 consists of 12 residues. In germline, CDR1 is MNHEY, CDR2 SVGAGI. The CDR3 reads CASSPGYTEAFF. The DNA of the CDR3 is TGTGCCAGCAGCCCAGGGTACACTGAAGCTTTCTTT.

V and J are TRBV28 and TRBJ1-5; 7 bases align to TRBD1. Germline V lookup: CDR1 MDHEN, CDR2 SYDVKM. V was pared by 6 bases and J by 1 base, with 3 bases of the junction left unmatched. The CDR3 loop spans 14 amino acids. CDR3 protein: CASRTTGSNQPQHF. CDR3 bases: TGTGCCAGCAGAACGACAGGGAGCAATCAGCCCCAGCATTTT.

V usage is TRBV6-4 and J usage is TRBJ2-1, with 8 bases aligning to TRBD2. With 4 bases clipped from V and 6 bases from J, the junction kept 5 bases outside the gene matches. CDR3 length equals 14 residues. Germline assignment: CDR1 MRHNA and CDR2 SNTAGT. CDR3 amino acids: CASSGASGFNEQFF. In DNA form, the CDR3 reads TGTGCCAGCAGTGGGGCTAGCGGGTTCAATGAGCAGTTCTTC.

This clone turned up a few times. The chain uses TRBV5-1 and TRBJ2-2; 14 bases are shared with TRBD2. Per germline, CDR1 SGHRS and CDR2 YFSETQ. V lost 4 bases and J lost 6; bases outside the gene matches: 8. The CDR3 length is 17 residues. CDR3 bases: TGCGCCAGCAGCCCGGGACTAGCGGGAGTACTTTCCGGGGAGCTGTTTTTT. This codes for CASSPGLAGVLSGELFF. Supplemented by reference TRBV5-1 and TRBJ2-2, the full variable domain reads KAGVTQTPRYLIKTRGQQVTLSCSPISGHRSVSWYQQTPGQGLQFLFEYFSETQRNKGNFPGRFSGRQFSNSRSEMNVSTLELGDSALYLCASSPGLAGVLSGELFFGEGSRLTVL.

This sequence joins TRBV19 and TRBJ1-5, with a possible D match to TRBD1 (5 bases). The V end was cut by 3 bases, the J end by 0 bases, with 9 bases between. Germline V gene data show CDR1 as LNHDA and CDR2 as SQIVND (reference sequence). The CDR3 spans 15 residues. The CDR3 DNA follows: TGTGCCAGTAGTATCCGGGGCCATAGCAATCAGCCCCAGCATTTT. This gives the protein CASSIRGHSNQPQHF.

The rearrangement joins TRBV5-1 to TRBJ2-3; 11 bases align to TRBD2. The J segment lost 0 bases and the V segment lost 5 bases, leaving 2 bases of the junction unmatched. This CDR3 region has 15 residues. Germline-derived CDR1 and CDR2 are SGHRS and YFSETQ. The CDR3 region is CASRLAGESTDTQYF. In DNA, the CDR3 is TGCGCCAGCAGACTAGCGGGAGAAAGCACAGATACGCAGTATTTT.